These 29 T cell receptor beta chains share one sample of origin, sequenced in a study of CD8+ T cells in alopecia areata (dated by TCRdb to the late 2010s). Interpreted using the paper, the time point label stands for: baseline before oral tofacitinib. Library construction relied on the immunoSEQ multiplex PCR assay. To provide template for TCR sequencing, every sample had RNA extracted and reverse transcribed into cDNA. The table was pulled from immuneACCESS by TCRdb, which kept in-frame rearrangements only. Such tables lose some clones; where checked, under half of the loss comes from unresolved V genes, and the rest has no known cause. This sample gives about 140,000 clones in total; 40% to 55% of them show up just once. Of the sample, roughly 0.9% falls within the top ten clones. The sample in question was CD4+ T cells sorted from blood, obtained at week 0. The receptors stem from a human donor with alopecia areata.

This sequence joins TRBV15 and TRBJ2-1; no clear D. Deletions cut 4 bases from V and 10 bases from J, with 14 bases between. The CDR3 is made up of 13 amino acids. Per the germline V gene, CDR1 is LNHNV and CDR2 is YYDKDF (reference sequence). CDR3 coding DNA: TGTGCCACCAGCACCGTGGGCCCCGGCGAGCAGTTCTTC. It specifies CATSTVGPGEQFF.

This clone appeared a few times. The genes are TRBV28 and TRBJ1-1; TRBD1 is a possible D gene (5 bases). Germline-derived CDR1 and CDR2 are MDHEN and SYDVKM. The ends were cut back, 7 bases at V and 8 bases at J, with 20 bases in the middle. This CDR3 spans 14 amino acids. CDR3 DNA sequence: TGTGCCAGCACCCTAGGGGAGGAGCCTAGGGAAGCTTTCTTT. Residues: CASTLGEEPREAFF.

This rearrangement joins TRBV29-1 to TRBJ2-7; 8 nucleotides align to TRBD1. From germline, CDR1 is SQVTM and CDR2 ANQGSEA. The CDR3 consists of 12 residues. The ends lost 3 bases at V and 6 bases at J; junction bases unmatched: 4. CDR3 DNA: TGCAGCGTTGATCAACAGGGGGGCGAGCAGTACTTC. It encodes CSVDQQGGEQYF.

This clone was counted only a few times. Distinct nucleotide sequences in the sample also encode this CDR3. The chain links TRBV2 to TRBJ2-1; 7 nucleotides agree with TRBD1. CDR3 length: 14 residues. Germline assignment: CDR1 SNHLY and CDR2 FYNNEI. Trimming took 7 bases from V and 2 from J; bases not matched to a gene: 5. The CDR3, as DNA: TGTGCCAGCAATAGACAGGGCCCCTACAATGAGCAGTTCTTC. Encoded protein: CASNRQGPYNEQFF.

This chain links TRBV9 with TRBJ2-3; D gene ambiguous. The CDR3 has 13 residues. Germline V gene data show CDR1 as SGDLS and CDR2 as YYNGEE. Trimming stripped 3 bases from V and 4 bases from J, with 9 bases between. The CDR3 is CASSGPSPDTQYF. CDR3 nucleotides: TGTGCCAGCAGCGGCCCGTCCCCAGATACGCAGTATTTT.

The V gene is TRBV15, the J gene TRBJ2-1; TRBD2 matches at 10 bases. J gave up 2 bases and V 0 bases, and 4 bases lay outside the gene matches. The CDR3 has 17 amino acids. The germline CDR1 and CDR2 sequences are LNHNV and YYDKDF (reference sequence). CDR3 in DNA: TGTGCCACCAGCAGAGACATAGGACTAGCGGCCTACAATGAGCAGTTCTTC. Protein product: CATSRDIGLAAYNEQFF. Variable domain in full (rest from reference TRBV15 and TRBJ2-1): DAMVIQNPRYQVTQFGKPVTLSCSQTLNHNVMYWYQQKSSQAPKLLFHYYDKDFNNEADTPDNFQSRRPNTSFCFLDIRSPGLGDTAMYLCATSRDIGLAAYNEQFFGPGTRLTVL.

This clone was seen only a few times. The chain joins TRBV29-1 to TRBJ2-1; tentatively, D is TRBD1 or TRBD2 (5 bases each). Germline CDR1 is SQVTM and CDR2 is ANQGSEA. This CDR3 comprises 17 residues. Trimming took 6 bases from V and 3 from J, leaving 24 bases between them. The CDR3: CSVRAGMESGNYNEQFF. The CDR3 nucleotides are TGCAGCGTGAGGGCAGGGATGGAGTCTGGAAACTACAATGAGCAGTTCTTC.

This chain links TRBV4-1 with TRBJ2-5, with D perhaps assigned TRBD1 or TRBD2 (6 bases each). The CDR3 is 15 residues long. Germline values: CDR1 MGHRA, CDR2 YSYEKL. The V and J ends lost 4 bases and 2 bases respectively, with 14 bases between them. The CDR3 loop reads CASSRSGAPQETQYF. CDR3 bases: TGCGCCAGCAGCCGATCGGGGGCTCCGCAAGAGACCCAGTACTTC.

V is TRBV29-1 and J is TRBJ2-1, with D possibly matching TRBD1 (6 bases). This CDR3 region has 12 residues. The V gene lost 4 bases and the J gene lost 8 bases, with 12 bases spanning the gap. CDR1 and CDR2 from the germline V gene are SQVTM and ANQGSEA. CDR3 in amino acids: CSVVQGFDEQFF. As DNA, the CDR3 is TGCAGCGTTGTTCAGGGGTTCGATGAGCAGTTCTTC.

V and J are TRBV5-6 and TRBJ1-1; D possibly corresponds to TRBD1 (5 bases). Germline V gene lookup returns CDR1 SGHDT and CDR2 YYEEEE. V gave up 1 base and J gave up 3 bases, with 7 bases separating them. The CDR3 is 13 amino acids. The CDR3 region is CASSLLGDTEAFF. The CDR3 nucleotides read TGTGCCAGCAGCTTGTTAGGGGACACTGAAGCTTTCTTT. Full variable domain (remainder filled in from reference TRBV5-6 and TRBJ1-1): DAGVTQSPTHLIKTRGQQVTLRCSPKSGHDTVSWYQQALGQGPQFIFQYYEEEERQRGNFPDRFSGHQFPNYSSELNVNALLLGDSALYLCASSLLGDTEAFFGQGTRLTVV.

This clone occurred a few times. V and J are TRBV30 and TRBJ1-3; D gene ambiguous. V was shortened by 3 bases and J by 0 bases, with 9 bases between the two germline ends. Germline lookup yields CDR1 GTSNPN and CDR2 SVGIG (reference sequence). The CDR3 loop spans 14 amino acids. The CDR3 bases are TGTGCCTGGAGGGGAATTGGCTCTGGAAACACCATATATTTT. Its translation: CAWRGIGSGNTIYF.

This clone has a handful of counts. The CDR3 spells CASSLAFTGRETQYF. CDR3 DNA: TGTGCCAGCAGCTTAGCGTTTACAGGGAGAGAGACCCAGTACTTC. The chain recombines TRBV7-6 with TRBJ2-5, with D possibly matching TRBD1 (6 bases). Germline V gene sequence: CDR1 SGHVS, CDR2 FNYEAQ. The CDR3 consists of 15 residues. Deletions cut 0 bases from V and 4 bases from J, with 12 bases between.

This clone was recorded a few times. The rearrangement uses TRBV5-1 and TRBJ2-5; tentative D call: TRBD2 (6 bases). The CDR3 extends over 12 amino acids. V gave up 4 bases and J gave up 5 bases, with 9 bases separating them. Germline V gene sequence: CDR1 SGHRS, CDR2 YFSETQ. This CDR3 reads CASSPEGETQYF. CDR3 nucleotides: TGCGCCAGCAGCCCGGAGGGTGAGACCCAGTACTTC.

This clone has a single count. V gene TRBV19 combines with J gene TRBJ2-3, with D hard to call. Trimming left V 4 bases short and J 3 bases short, with 8 bases between. The CDR3 has 13 amino acids. CDR1 LNHDA and CDR2 SQIVND come from the germline V gene (reference sequence). In nucleotides, the CDR3 is TGTGCCAGTAGTAGGGATCATACAGATACGCAGTATTTT. Translation: CASSRDHTDTQYF.

The chain joins TRBV7-2 to TRBJ2-5; D perhaps matches TRBD1 (6 bases). The CDR3 has 14 residues. Germline V gene sequence: CDR1 SGHTA, CDR2 FQGNSA. The V end was cut by 5 bases, the J end by 3 bases, with 13 bases between. The chain's CDR3 is CASSPGVAEETQYF. The CDR3, as DNA: TGTGCCAGCAGCCCAGGGGTGGCGGAAGAGACCCAGTACTTC.

The chain combines TRBV7-9 with TRBJ2-3, with unresolved D. Germline V gene lookup returns CDR1 SEHNR and CDR2 FQNEAQ (reference sequence). V was cut by 3 bases and J by 5 bases, with 6 bases left in between. This CDR3 is built from 12 residues. In DNA form, the CDR3 reads TGTGCCAGCAGCTTGAGTAAAGATACGCAGTATTTT. Amino acid sequence: CASSLSKDTQYF.

This chain uses TRBV7-2 with TRBJ2-1, with D unclear. The germline V gene has CDR1 SGHTA and CDR2 FQGNSA. This CDR3 has 13 amino acids. With 4 bases removed from V and 8 bases from J, the gap between germline ends came to 12 bases. The CDR3: CASSSPSHDEQFF. For the CDR3, the DNA is TGTGCCAGCAGCTCCCCTAGTCACGATGAGCAGTTCTTC.

V is TRBV28 and J is TRBJ1-2; TRBD1 matches at 10 bases. This CDR3 comprises 16 residues. Germline CDR1 reads MDHEN; CDR2 reads SYDVKM. With 8 bases clipped from V and 2 bases from J, the junction kept 11 bases outside the gene matches. The CDR3 DNA sequence: TGTGCCAGCGGCTTTATTCCGGGACAGGGGAACTATGGCTACACCTTC. The encoded protein is CASGFIPGQGNYGYTF.

This chain links TRBV25-1 with TRBJ2-6, with D possibly matching TRBD1 (6 bases). Germline CDR1 reads MGHDK; CDR2 reads SYGVNS. The CDR3 loop spans 18 amino acids. Trimming stripped 4 bases from V and 0 bases from J, with 16 bases between. CDR3 amino acids: CASSAVSGTTSGANVLTF. The CDR3 bases are TGTGCCAGCAGTGCAGTCTCCGGGACAACCTCTGGGGCCAACGTCCTGACTTTC.

The chain is built from TRBV29-1 and TRBJ2-1; D call uncertain. The CDR3 is made up of 12 amino acids. V gave up 2 bases and J gave up 9 bases, with 11 bases separating them. CDR1 and CDR2 from the germline V gene are SQVTM and ANQGSEA. This chain's CDR3 is CSVETGGGEQFF. The DNA for the CDR3 is TGCAGCGTTGAAACCGGCGGCGGTGAGCAGTTCTTC.

There are a few counts of this clone. This chain uses TRBV27 with TRBJ2-7; possible D gene TRBD2, 6 bases. Trimming left V 6 bases short and J 0 bases short, with 15 bases between. There are 15 residues in the CDR3. The germline V gene has CDR1 MNHEY and CDR2 SMNVEV (reference sequence). The CDR3 coding sequence is TGTGCCAGCAGCCAGGGTAGCGGCGCCTCCTACGAGCAGTACTTC. Its protein product is CASSQGSGASYEQYF.

The rearrangement joins TRBV28 to TRBJ2-7; D gene uncertain. CDR1 is MDHEN and CDR2 is SYDVKM in the germline V gene. V shed 2 bases and J shed 6 bases, with 14 bases lying between them. The length of the CDR3 is 14 residues. This chain's CDR3 is CASSLARAEGEQYF. CDR3 nucleotide sequence: TGTGCCAGCAGTTTAGCCAGAGCCGAAGGCGAGCAGTACTTC.

The rearrangement joins TRBV7-6 to TRBJ2-7; D is undetermined. This CDR3 spans 15 amino acids. Germline assignment: CDR1 SGHVS and CDR2 FNYEAQ. Trimming took 4 bases from V and 1 from J, leaving 14 bases between them. CDR3 nucleotides: TGTGCCAGCAGCTCTCGCGGCTCGAATTCCTACGAGCAGTACTTC. It codes for CASSSRGSNSYEQYF.

The rearrangement uses TRBV29-1 and TRBJ2-5, with D possibly matching TRBD1 (6 bases). Germline lookup yields CDR1 SQVTM and CDR2 ANQGSEA. V was trimmed by 7 bases and J by 1 base, leaving 10 bases between them. The CDR3 runs 12 residues. In DNA, the CDR3 is TGCAGCGGCACAGGGTTCCAAGAGACCCAGTACTTC. This gives the protein CSGTGFQETQYF.

This clone was seen more than once but under ten times. This chain connects TRBV11-2 to TRBJ2-7; D is ambiguous. Germline loops: CDR1 SGHAT, CDR2 FQNNGV. The CDR3 totals 10 residues. Trimming took 5 bases from V and 7 from J, leaving 6 bases between them. The CDR3 region is CASSQREQYF. The CDR3 nucleotides read TGTGCCAGCAGCCAAAGGGAGCAGTACTTC.

The chain joins TRBV7-9 to TRBJ2-1; a weak D match, TRBD2 (6 bases). The ends were cut back, 3 bases at V and 0 bases at J, with 12 bases in the middle. This CDR3 has 16 residues. Germline CDR1 SEHNR, CDR2 FQNEAQ (reference sequence). CDR3 nucleotides: TGTGCCAGCAGCTTGCGCCCCGGGAGCTCCTACAATGAGCAGTTCTTC. It yields the protein CASSLRPGSSYNEQFF.

J is TRBJ1-2 and V is TRBV5-1; D is undetermined. This CDR3 is 13 amino acids long. Germline CDR1 SGHRS, CDR2 YFSETQ. Trimming removed 4 bases from V and 8 bases from J, with 15 bases in between. In nucleotides, the CDR3 is TGCGCCAGCAGCCCTTATGAGGCGGAGGGCTACACCTTC. This gives the protein CASSPYEAEGYTF.

The CDR3 sequence is CSVDGGLGNTIYF. The CDR3 DNA reads as TGCAGCGTTGATGGGGGGCTTGGAAACACCATATATTTT. The chain is built from TRBV29-1 and TRBJ1-3; D possibly corresponds to TRBD1 (6 bases). Trimming took off 3 bases at V and 3 bases at J, with 9 bases between the two ends. The CDR3 consists of 13 residues. Germline V gene data show CDR1 as SQVTM and CDR2 as ANQGSEA.

This chain joins TRBV30 and TRBJ2-1, with D uncertain. Germline CDR1 GTSNPN, CDR2 SVGIG (reference sequence). The CDR3 runs to 11 residues. V lost 0 bases and J 8 bases, leaving 5 bases between the germline ends. As DNA, the CDR3 is TGTGCCTGGAGTGTCAAGTATGAGCAGTTCTTC. It is translated as CAWSVKYEQFF.